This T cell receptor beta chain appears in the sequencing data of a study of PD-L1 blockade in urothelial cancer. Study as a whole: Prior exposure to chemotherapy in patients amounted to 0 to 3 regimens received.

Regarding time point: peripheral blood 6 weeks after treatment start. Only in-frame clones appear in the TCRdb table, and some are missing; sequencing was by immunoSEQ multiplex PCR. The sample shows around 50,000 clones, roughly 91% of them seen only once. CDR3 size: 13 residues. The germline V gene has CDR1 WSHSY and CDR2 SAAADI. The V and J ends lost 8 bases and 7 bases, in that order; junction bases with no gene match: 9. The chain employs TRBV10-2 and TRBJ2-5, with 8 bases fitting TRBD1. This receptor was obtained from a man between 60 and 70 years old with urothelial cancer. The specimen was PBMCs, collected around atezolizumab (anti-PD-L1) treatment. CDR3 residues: CASGGQGSGTQYF. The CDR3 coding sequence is TGCGCCAGCGGCGGACAGGGTTCGGGGACCCAGTACTTC.